Below, 32 T cell receptor beta chains from the same sample are listed, as sequenced in a study of T cell repertoires in cytomegalovirus infection (dated by TCRdb to about 2019). Antigen specificity for these receptors is unknown. Sequencing used an Illumina HiSeq 1500. TCRdb reworked the public reads: Q25 trimming with fastp, MiXCR clone assembly, productive beta chains retained. Every CDR3 protein is listed once, alongside the most common genes and DNA of its rows. For this sample there are about 500,000 distinct CDR3 sequences; roughly a third appear just once. The ten top clones hold roughly a sixth of the sample. Per the publication, the treatment or condition label means: in vitro stimulation with specific CMV peptide epitopes to enrich CMV-specific T cells. The sample in question was cultured PBMCs, obtained from culture after CMV antigen stimulation. All receptors come from a human donor in good health (CMV status not recorded). Some clones in this sample may be carry-over from other donors' samples.

This chain uses TRBV20-1 with TRBJ2-1, with 11 bases that match TRBD1. There are 12 residues in the CDR3. Germline CDR1 is DFQATT and CDR2 is SNEGSKA (reference sequence). The trim removed 7 bases at V and 7 bases at J, leaving 3 bases unmatched. The CDR3 coding sequence is TGCAGTGTTGGGACAGGGGGGAATGAGCAGTTCTTC. Amino acid sequence: CSVGTGGNEQFF.

The chain uses TRBV7-9 and TRBJ2-1, with D possibly TRBD1 on 6 matching bases. V dropped 10 bases and J dropped 4 bases, with 14 bases sitting between them. The germline gives CDR1 SEHNR, CDR2 FQNEAQ (reference sequence). CDR3 size: 13 residues. CDR3 in amino acids: CATQGGAYNEQFF. The CDR3 region has the DNA TGTGCCACCCAAGGGGGAGCTTACAATGAGCAGTTCTTC.

This chain uses TRBV7-2 with TRBJ2-3; unclear D gene. With 5 bases removed from V and 6 bases from J, the gap between germline ends came to 6 bases. Germline V gene lookup returns CDR1 SGHTA and CDR2 FQGNSA. The CDR3 runs to 11 residues. Here the CDR3 DNA reads TGTGCCAGCAGCCCATGGGATACGCAGTATTTT. Its protein is CASSPWDTQYF.

The chain recombines TRBV7-4 with TRBJ1-1, with 7 bases that match TRBD1. Losses at the gene ends were 2 bases for V and 0 bases for J; bases not matched to a gene: 3. Germline V lookup: CDR1 SGHVT, CDR2 SQSDAQ. This CDR3 spans 15 amino acids. CDR3 protein: CASSLQGVMNTEAFF. The CDR3 DNA reads TGTGCCAGCAGCTTACAGGGGGTCATGAACACTGAAGCTTTCTTT.

The chain joins TRBV5-1 to TRBJ2-2; D is possibly TRBD1 or TRBD2 (6 bases each). Germline CDR1 is SGHRS and CDR2 is YFSETQ. The CDR3 sequence is 16 residues long. The V end lost 0 bases, the J end lost 7 bases, and 16 bases lay between the germline ends. CDR3 residues: CASSLDLGGSGGELFF. Here the CDR3 DNA reads TGCGCCAGCAGCTTGGATCTAGGGGGGTCCGGCGGGGAGCTGTTTTTT.

The CDR3 protein is CASSSQGRLFANEKLFF. The CDR3 DNA reads as TGTGCCAGCAGTTCTCAGGGGCGGTTATTTGCTAATGAAAAACTGTTTTTT. This chain links TRBV12-3 or TRBV12-4 with TRBJ1-4; maybe TRBD1 (6 bases). CDR3 length: 17 amino acids. V lost 4 bases and J lost 3, with 18 bases in between.

This clonotype was seen at least ten times. This chain links TRBV7-2 with TRBJ2-3; TRBD2 aligns across 8 bases. The CDR3 sequence is 16 residues long. Germline V gene data show CDR1 as SGHTA and CDR2 as FQGNSA. The V and J ends lost 5 bases and 2 bases, in that order; junction bases with no gene match: 9. The DNA for the CDR3 is TGTGCCAGCAGCCCGTTGGGCGGGGGGACCACAGATACGCAGTATTTT. This encodes CASSPLGGGTTDTQYF. The complete variable domain, with remaining parts taken from reference TRBV7-2 and TRBJ2-3, reads GAGVSQSPSNKVTEKGKDVELRCDPISGHTALYWYRQSLGQGLEFLIYFQGNSAPDKSGLPSDRFSAERTGGSVSTLTIQRTQQEDSAVYLCASSPLGGGTTDTQYFGPGTRLTVL.

Here the CDR3 reads CAIRGGGGLNEQFF. The CDR3 DNA is TGTGCCATCAGGGGCGGCGGGGGCCTCAATGAGCAGTTCTTC. The V and J genes are TRBV10-3 and TRBJ2-1, with D tentatively TRBD2 (7 bases). The V end lost 6 bases, the J end lost 6 bases, and 15 bases lay between the germline ends. CDR3 length: 14 amino acids. The germline V gene has CDR1 ENHRY and CDR2 SYGVKD.

This clonotype was detected a few times. This rearrangement joins TRBV28 to TRBJ1-5; D is perhaps TRBD1 (5 bases). V lost 4 bases and J 9 bases, leaving 16 bases between the germline ends. The CDR3 contains 14 residues. CDR1 is MDHEN and CDR2 is SYDVKM in the germline V gene. The CDR3 spells CASSSGPRERPQHF. CDR3 in DNA: TGTGCCAGCAGTTCGGGACCTAGAGAACGGCCCCAGCATTTT. Supplemented by reference TRBV28 and TRBJ1-5, the full variable domain reads DVKVTQSSRYLVKRTGEKVFLECVQDMDHENMFWYRQDPGLGLRLIYFSYDVKMKEKGDIPEGYSVSREKKERFSLILESASTNQTSMYLCASSSGPRERPQHFGDGTRLSIL.

The chain carries TRBV6-6 and TRBJ2-1; a weak D match, TRBD1 (6 bases). The CDR3 length is 16 residues. V was shortened by 2 bases and J by 0 bases, with 11 bases between the two germline ends. Germline CDR1 and CDR2: MNHNY and SVGAGI (reference sequence). The CDR3 loop is CASSYDRPSSYNEQFF. The CDR3 DNA reads as TGTGCCAGCAGTTACGACAGGCCCAGCTCCTACAATGAGCAGTTCTTC.

The chain recombines TRBV19 with TRBJ2-1, with 14 bases lining up with TRBD2. The V and J ends lost 7 bases and 7 bases, in that order; junction bases with no gene match: 3. Germline CDR1 LNHDA, CDR2 SQIVND (reference sequence). The CDR3 extends over 14 amino acids. The DNA of the CDR3 is TGTGCCAGTACCCGGACTAGCGGGAGGAATGAGCAGTTCTTC. It specifies CASTRTSGRNEQFF.

The chain has TRBV7-2 and TRBJ2-1, with TRBD2 identical over 10 bases. V gave up 2 bases and J gave up 12 bases; unmatched junction bases: 7. The CDR3 spans 14 residues. The germline CDR1 and CDR2 sequences are SGHTA and FQGNSA. For the CDR3, the DNA is TGTGCCAGCAGCTTACTAGCGGGAGTAAGCCGGCAGTTCTTC. Protein product: CASSLLAGVSRQFF.

The V call is TRBV4-1, the J call TRBJ2-1; no clear D. The V end was cut by 3 bases, the J end by 2 bases, with 5 bases between. The CDR3 runs to 13 residues. Germline V gene sequence: CDR1 MGHRA, CDR2 YSYEKL. CDR3 residues: CASSQGPYNEQFF. The CDR3 region has the DNA TGCGCCAGCAGCCAGGGTCCCTACAATGAGCAGTTCTTC.

The V gene is TRBV6-8, the J gene TRBJ1-4, with 7 positions matching TRBD1. There are 15 residues in the CDR3. V lost 2 bases to trimming and J lost 4 bases; unmatched junction nucleotides: 4. Germline CDR1 and CDR2: MNHGY and SAAAGT. CDR3 region: CASSYQGTVNEKLFF. CDR3 DNA sequence: TGTGCCAGCAGTTACCAGGGGACAGTTAATGAAAAACTGTTTTTT.

This clonotype has just one count. At one end, the junction sequence differs from germline, possibly due to a read error. The V gene is TRBV6-6, the J gene TRBJ2-1; D remains unclear. The length of the CDR3 is 12 residues. Germline CDR1 reads MNHNY; CDR2 reads SVGAGI (reference sequence). The CDR3 sequence is CTSVRPYNEQFF. CDR3 nucleotide sequence: TGTACCAGCGTTAGACCCTACAATGAGCAGTTCTTC.

This clonotype was detected many times. The rearrangement joins TRBV7-2 to TRBJ2-1, with no clear D. Germline CDR1 and CDR2: SGHTA and FQGNSA. The CDR3 consists of 14 residues. Between the trimmed V and J ends, which lost 5 bases and 0 bases, there was a span of 8 bases. This CDR3 reads CASSISSSYNEQFF. CDR3 DNA: TGTGCCAGCAGCATCAGTTCCTCCTACAATGAGCAGTTCTTC.

DNA for the CDR3: TGTGCCAGCAGCCGGACTAGCGGGAGAGCGAACGAGCAGTACTTC. It codes for CASSRTSGRANEQYF. The V call is TRBV6-2 or TRBV6-3, the J call TRBJ2-7; 13 bases align to TRBD2. The CDR3 is made up of 15 amino acids. Germline CDR1 and CDR2: MNHEY and SVGEGT. V was clipped by 6 bases and J by 5 bases; unmatched bases: 7.

This clonotype was seen repeatedly, ten times or more. V and J are TRBV7-2 and TRBJ1-5; D not certain. The CDR3 spans 15 residues. The ends were cut back, 1 base at V and 9 bases at J, with 16 bases in the middle. Germline V CDR1 and CDR2: SGHTA, FQGNSA. The CDR3 DNA follows: TGTGCCAGCAGCTTAGGTCTGGGGAGCCGGGGGCCCCAGCATTTT. It codes for CASSLGLGSRGPQHF.

This chain links TRBV7-2 with TRBJ2-7; D could derive from TRBD1 or TRBD2 (5 bases each). The germline V gene encodes CDR1 SGHTA and CDR2 FQGNSA. The CDR3 length is 15 residues. The V end was cut by 3 bases, the J end by 4 bases, with 16 bases between. The CDR3, as DNA: TGTGCCAGCAGCTTGGGTTGGAGTGGGGGATACGAGCAGTACGTC. Translated, it gives CASSLGWSGGYEQYV.

This chain joins TRBV4-1 and TRBJ2-5, with 10 bases aligning to TRBD2. The CDR3 runs to 16 residues. Germline CDR1 reads MGHRA; CDR2 reads YSYEKL. V shed 0 bases and J 4 bases; nucleotides not matched to a gene: 5. The CDR3 is CASSQDRAGGLETQYF. Here the CDR3 DNA reads TGCGCCAGCAGCCAAGACCGAGCGGGAGGGTTAGAGACCCAGTACTTC.

The chain joins TRBV4-2 to TRBJ1-5; D may be TRBD1 (5 bases). Germline V gives CDR1 LGHNA, CDR2 YNFKEQ. The CDR3 loop spans 15 amino acids. Trimming took off 0 bases at V and 6 bases at J, with 12 bases between the two ends. The DNA of the CDR3 is TGTGCCAGCAGCCAAGATAACCAGGGCTTTCAGCCCCAGCATTTT. Protein product: CASSQDNQGFQPQHF.

The chain has TRBV4-1 and TRBJ2-4; 7 bases are a match to TRBD1. The germline CDR1 and CDR2 sequences are MGHRA and YSYEKL. CDR3 size: 13 residues. Trimming cost V 5 bases and J 11 bases; bases outside gene matches: 9. The CDR3 here is CASSGGTAVFQYF. Written as DNA, the CDR3 is TGCGCCAGCAGCGGTGGGACAGCAGTGTTTCAGTACTTC.

In this sample, this clonotype turned up many times. The rearrangement joins TRBV7-8 to TRBJ2-1; no definite D call. This CDR3 contains 15 residues. Looked up from germline, CDR1 is SGHVS and CDR2 is FQNEAQ. Trimming removed 1 base at V and 0 bases at J, with 7 bases between. The DNA of the CDR3 is TGTGCCAGCAGCTTAGAGCCTGCCTCCTACAATGAGCAGTTCTTC. This translates into CASSLEPASYNEQFF.

This chain connects TRBV7-4 to TRBJ2-1, with TRBD2 matching 7 bases. There are 15 residues in the CDR3. The ends lost 4 bases at V and 8 bases at J; junction bases unmatched: 11. The germline V gene has CDR1 SGHVT and CDR2 SQSDAQ. The CDR3 sequence is CASSSSPGLLDEQFF. Written as DNA, the CDR3 is TGTGCCAGCAGCTCATCCCCGGGACTACTCGATGAGCAGTTCTTC.

The genes are TRBV7-9 and TRBJ1-1; 7 bases map to TRBD1. Per germline, CDR1 SEHNR and CDR2 FQNEAQ (reference sequence). Trimming at V came to 4 bases and at J to 4 bases, leaving 12 bases not matched to a gene. The CDR3 extends over 16 amino acids. CDR3 amino acids: CASSSSLRGRSTEAFF. CDR3 nucleotide sequence: TGTGCCAGCAGCTCGAGTCTGAGGGGGCGCAGCACTGAAGCTTTCTTT.

This clonotype showed up just a few times. The chain carries TRBV19 and TRBJ1-5, with 7 bases aligning to TRBD1. The CDR3 sequence is 18 residues long. CDR1 is LNHDA and CDR2 is SQIVND in the germline V gene (reference sequence). V lost 8 bases and J lost 0; bases outside the gene matches: 16. DNA of the CDR3: TGTGCCAGTCGCCGACAGGGCATCCGCCCTGTTAGCAATCAGCCCCAGCATTTT. Translated, it gives CASRRQGIRPVSNQPQHF.

The chain recombines TRBV20-1 with TRBJ2-1; 9 nucleotides line up with TRBD1. CDR1 and CDR2 from the germline V gene are DFQATT and SNEGSKA (reference sequence). After removal of 5 bases from V and 7 bases from J, the junction contained 21 bases not matched to a gene. The CDR3 length is 18 residues. CDR3 region: CSAPELLDRGGFGNEQFF. The CDR3 DNA follows: TGCAGTGCTCCCGAATTATTGGACAGGGGAGGGTTTGGGAATGAGCAGTTCTTC.

This clonotype has only a few counts. The chain is built from TRBV12-3 or TRBV12-4 and TRBJ1-1; D is uncertain. The CDR3 is made up of 12 amino acids. Trimming shortened V by 10 bases and J by 6 bases, and 15 bases separated the two germline ends. CDR3 coding DNA: TGTGCCATTACTATAGGGCGGTCTGAAGCTTTCTTT. This encodes CAITIGRSEAFF.

The chain links TRBV28 to TRBJ2-3; D gene uncertain. From germline, CDR1 is MDHEN and CDR2 SYDVKM. The V end was cut by 2 bases, the J end by 1 base, with 10 bases between. The CDR3 has 15 amino acids. CDR3 sequence (DNA): TGTGCCAGCAGTTTAAGTCAGGACCGCACAGATACGCAGTATTTT. This encodes CASSLSQDRTDTQYF.

This chain joins TRBV27 and TRBJ2-1; 7 bases match TRBD1. CDR3 length: 19 residues. Trimming took 4 bases from V and 0 from J; bases not matched to a gene: 15. Germline CDR1 reads MNHEY; CDR2 reads SMNVEV (reference sequence). The CDR3 bases are TGTGCCAGCAGTTACTCCCGGGACAGCTTCCTCTTCTCCTACAATGAGCAGTTCTTC. It yields the protein CASSYSRDSFLFSYNEQFF.

The chain uses TRBV6-2 or TRBV6-3 and TRBJ1-3; the D gene is possibly TRBD1 (5 bases). Trimming pared 7 bases from V and 0 bases from J, leaving 13 bases between. The CDR3 extends over 15 amino acids. CDR1 is MNHEY, CDR2 SVGEGT, per germline. The CDR3 spells CASTRDANSGNTIYF. CDR3 in DNA: TGTGCCAGCACTCGGGACGCCAACTCTGGAAACACCATATATTTT.

In this sample, this clonotype turned up many times. The genes are TRBV7-2 and TRBJ2-3; no clear D. In germline, CDR1 is SGHTA, CDR2 FQGNSA. V gave up 3 bases and J gave up 0 bases, with 4 bases separating them. CDR3 length equals 13 residues. The CDR3 protein is CASSLPSTDTQYF. The CDR3 DNA is TGTGCCAGCAGCTTGCCTAGCACAGATACGCAGTATTTT.